The clone carrying this TCR beta chain was observed a few times. The data belong to a study of T cells after yellow fever vaccination. About the research overall: Fractions with few cells were prepared using SMART-Seq v4 Ultra Low Input.

MiXCR, applied by TCRdb to the 5' RACE reads, yields one record per CDR3 protein. The data show around 590,000 distinct CDR3 sequences, roughly an eighth seen once. This clonotype was sampled from a young man who received the YFV17D yellow fever vaccine. The sample was PBMCs, taken on the day of the yellow fever booster vaccination.

The CDR3 loop reads CASSRLLSGLADTDTQYF. The CDR3 nucleotides are TGTGCCAGCAGCCGACTATTGTCGGGACTAGCGGATACAGATACGCAGTATTTT. The rearrangement uses TRBV5-6 and TRBJ2-3; TRBD2 agrees at 11 bases. The germline V gene has CDR1 SGHDT and CDR2 YYEEEE. The V segment lost 4 bases and the J segment 3 bases; nucleotides outside the gene matches: 13. The CDR3 runs 18 residues.